This TCR beta chain is drawn from a study of blood T cell repertoires in COVID-19. Study in general: Specimens from acute and convalescent COVID-19 originated in the United States, Italy and Spain. PBMCs, B-cell-depleted T cells, or T cells were the source of the cDNA or gDNA that made up the material.

The table lists this clone with a count of one. Per the original data handling: Quantification of nucleated cells was approximated via reference gene primer amplification. TCRdb's table, derived via immunoSEQ multiplex PCR, lists solely in-frame clones and lacks some. V, J and clone size derive from that table, while D and trimming were established from the DNA sequence. The profile shows roughly 33,000 clones, about 93% of them singletons. Looked up from germline, CDR1 is SGHNT and CDR2 is YYREEE (reference sequence). This CDR3 comprises 12 residues. Trimming cost V 3 bases and J 4 bases, with 7 bases left between them.

The gene calls are TRBV5-4 and TRBJ1-2; D gene unclear. Sequencing was carried out using peripheral blood. The source of this sequence is a human donor in a cohort sampled during active COVID-19. The CDR3 loop reads CASSSQAYGYTF. The CDR3 DNA follows: TGTGCCAGCAGCTCCCAGGCCTATGGCTACACCTTC.